The TCR beta chain under discussion was sequenced for a study of cytomegalovirus exposure and HLA in healthy donors. Use of 60 Vbeta and 13 Jbeta primers characterized the PCR. TCRdb's table, derived via immunoSEQ multiplex PCR, lists solely in-frame clones and lacks some. The table lists roughly 120,000 clones, 8% to 9.5% of them singletons. The table lists this clone with a few counts. Its antigen remains unidentified. Study findings and constraints: Most TCR sequences were seen very rarely across donors, but some public TCRs occurred in many.

The TCR comes from a man aged 40-50 years in good health and CMV-seronegative. The specimen was PBMCs.

In DNA, the CDR3 is TGTGCCAGCAGCTTAGTTAGCGGGGGGCCCAATGAGCAGTTCTTC. This translates into CASSLVSGGPNEQFF. The chain is built from TRBV7-9 and TRBJ2-1; 10 nucleotides align to TRBD2. Germline V lookup: CDR1 SEHNR, CDR2 FQNEAQ (reference sequence). The CDR3 covers 15 residues. The V segment lost 1 base and the J segment 6 bases; nucleotides outside the gene matches: 3.